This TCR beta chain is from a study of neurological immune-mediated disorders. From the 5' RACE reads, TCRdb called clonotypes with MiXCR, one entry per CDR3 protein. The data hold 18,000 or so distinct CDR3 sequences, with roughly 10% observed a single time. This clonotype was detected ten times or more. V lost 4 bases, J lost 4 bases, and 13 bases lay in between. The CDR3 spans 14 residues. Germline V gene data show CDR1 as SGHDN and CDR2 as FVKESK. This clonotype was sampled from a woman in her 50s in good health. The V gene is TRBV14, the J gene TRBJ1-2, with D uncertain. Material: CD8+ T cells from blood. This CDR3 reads CASSPLRGPYGYTF. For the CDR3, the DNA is TGTGCCAGCAGCCCCCTCCGGGGTCCCTATGGCTACACCTTC.